The rows below give T cell receptor beta chains drawn from one sample of a study of blood T cell repertoires in COVID-19. TCRdb's copy holds only in-frame clones and misses some; the assay was immunoSEQ multiplex PCR. This sample has about 200,000 clones, with roughly 84% found just once. The specimen sequenced was PBMCs or T cells enriched from blood (not recorded which). All receptors come from a woman aged 30 to 39 who had been exposed to COVID-19. The CDR3 runs from the conserved cysteine through the conserved F or W. The order of the fields is clone size, D gene, J gene, V gene, CDR3 DNA, CDR3 protein. D genes are given only for firm matches. The size field is filled for only some rows; it gives once, few, many or a size class.

size: -; D: TRBD2; J: TRBJ2-2; V: TRBV10-3; DNA: TGTGCCATCAGTGAAGCAGCGGGGAACGAGGAGCTGTTTTTT; CDR3: CAISEAAGNEELFF
size: -; D: -; J: TRBJ2-5; V: TRBV14; DNA: TGTGCCAGCAGCCAAGGCCGGCGTACGAGGGAGACCCAGTACTTC; CDR3: CASSQGRRTRETQYF
size: -; D: -; J: TRBJ2-7; V: TRBV3-1/TRBV3-2; DNA: TGTGCCAGCAGCGACTTAGTATCCTACGAGCAGTACTTC; CDR3: CASSDLVSYEQYF
size: -; D: -; J: TRBJ1-5; V: TRBV5-8; DNA: TGTGCCAGCAGATACATCCGTAATCAGCCCCAGCATTTT; CDR3: CASRYIRNQPQHF
size: -; D: TRBD1; J: TRBJ2-1; V: TRBV6-4; DNA: TGTGCCAGCAGTGGAGGAACAGGGGGAAATGAGCAGTTCTTC; CDR3: CASSGGTGGNEQFF
size: -; D: -; J: TRBJ2-2; V: TRBV6-2/TRBV6-3; DNA: TGTGCCAGCAGTGTAGGGACTTCCTGGTACACCGGGGAGCTGTTTTTT; CDR3: CASSVGTSWYTGELFF
size: -; D: TRBD2; J: TRBJ2-1; V: TRBV7-6; DNA: TGTGCCAGCAGCTTACCGGGACTATTAAGGAATGAGCAGTTCTTC; CDR3: CASSLPGLLRNEQFF
size: few; D: TRBD1; J: TRBJ1-2; V: TRBV2; DNA: TGTGCCAGCAGTCAACAGGGGGGTGTCTATGGCTACACCTTC; CDR3: CASSQQGGVYGYTF
size: -; D: -; J: TRBJ2-5; V: TRBV2; DNA: TGTGCCAGCAGTGTGGAGGCAGCGGGCAAAGAGACCCAGTACTTC; CDR3: CASSVEAAGKETQYF
size: few; D: TRBD1; J: TRBJ1-5; V: TRBV19; DNA: TGTGCCACCACGGACAGGGGCCCCTATAGCAATCAGCCCCAGCATTTT; CDR3: CATTDRGPYSNQPQHF
size: -; D: TRBD1; J: TRBJ2-1; V: TRBV15; DNA: TGTGCCACCAGGAGGAGCAAGGGGGCCAACAATGAGCAGTTCTTC; CDR3: CATRRSKGANNEQFF
size: few; D: TRBD1; J: TRBJ2-7; V: TRBV9; DNA: TGTGCCAGCAGCTCTCGACTTCGACAGGGTATCAACGAGCAGTACTTC; CDR3: CASSSRLRQGINEQYF
size: once; D: TRBD2; J: TRBJ2-2; V: TRBV7-9; DNA: TGTGCCAGCAGCCCTCGGACTAGCGGGGGATCCGGGGAGCTGTTTTTT; CDR3: CASSPRTSGGSGELFF
size: once; D: -; J: TRBJ1-2; V: TRBV2; DNA: TGTGCCAGCCCCTTCCAGGGAATTGGTGGCTACACCTTC; CDR3: CASPFQGIGGYTF
size: -; D: -; J: TRBJ1-4; V: TRBV19; DNA: TGTGCCAGTAGTATGGCGGGAGCAACTAATGAAAAACTGTTTTTT; CDR3: CASSMAGATNEKLFF
size: -; D: TRBD1; J: TRBJ1-4; V: TRBV15; DNA: TGTGCCACCAGGGGTCGAGACAGGGCAAGTGAGGAAAAACTGTTTTTT; CDR3: CATRGRDRASEEKLFF
size: -; D: -; J: TRBJ1-5; V: TRBV6-5; DNA: TGTGCCAGCAGACCCACAGGGCGGAATCAGCCCCAGCATTTT; CDR3: CASRPTGRNQPQHF
size: -; D: -; J: TRBJ1-6; V: TRBV6-1; DNA: TGTGCCAGCAGTGAAGCCGACAGTTGGGCCCCGAATTCACCCCTCCACTTT; CDR3: CASSEADSWAPNSPLHF
size: -; D: TRBD1; J: TRBJ1-2; V: TRBV4-1; DNA: TGCGCCAGCAGCCACAGAGACAGGGTTTATGGCTACACCTTC; CDR3: CASSHRDRVYGYTF
size: -; D: -; J: TRBJ1-1; V: TRBV6-5; DNA: TGTGCCAGCAGGCAAACGGGGGGGGGCGTTCAAGCTTTCTTT; CDR3: CASRQTGGGVQAFF
size: -; D: TRBD1; J: TRBJ1-5; V: TRBV19; DNA: TGTGCCAGTAGTAGGACAGGGGGCAATCAGCCCCAGCATTTT; CDR3: CASSRTGGNQPQHF
size: -; D: TRBD1; J: TRBJ2-2; V: TRBV27; DNA: TGTGCCAGCAGTCGGACAGGGGGGAACACCGGGGAGCTGTTTTTT; CDR3: CASSRTGGNTGELFF
size: -; D: TRBD1; J: TRBJ2-7; V: TRBV6-5; DNA: TGTGCCAGCAGTTTCGGGACAGGGTCCTACGAGCAGTACTTC; CDR3: CASSFGTGSYEQYF
size: -; D: TRBD2; J: TRBJ2-3; V: TRBV7-9; DNA: TGTGCCAGCAGCCCGAGAGCGGGGACTAGCACAGATACGCAGTATTTT; CDR3: CASSPRAGTSTDTQYF
size: -; D: -; J: TRBJ1-2; V: TRBV7-8; DNA: TGTGCCAGCAGCTTAAGGGACACACGGAATAACTATGGCTACACCTTC; CDR3: CASSLRDTRNNYGYTF
size: -; D: TRBD2; J: TRBJ2-7; V: TRBV4-3; DNA: TGCGCCAGCAGCCAAGAGTTAGCGGGGGGGGCCTACGAGCAGTACTTC; CDR3: CASSQELAGGAYEQYF
size: -; D: -; J: TRBJ1-2; V: TRBV10-3; DNA: TGTGCCATCCGGGACACAGCAAACTATGGCTACACCTTC; CDR3: CAIRDTANYGYTF
size: few; D: TRBD1; J: TRBJ2-4; V: TRBV5-4; DNA: TGTGCCAGCAGCCCGGACAGGGAAAACATTCAGTACTTC; CDR3: CASSPDRENIQYF
size: -; D: -; J: TRBJ1-1; V: TRBV7-9; DNA: TGTGCCAGCAGCTCCCAGACTGAAGCTTTCTTT; CDR3: CASSSQTEAFF
size: -; D: -; J: TRBJ2-1; V: TRBV7-3; DNA: TGTGCCAGCAGCGTTTCCGGGGGATTAAACTCCTACAATGAGCAGTTCTTC; CDR3: CASSVSGGLNSYNEQFF
size: few; D: -; J: TRBJ1-2; V: TRBV7-9; DNA: TGTGCCAGCAGCTTAGCGCGTCGGGGGAACTATGGCTACACCTTC; CDR3: CASSLARRGNYGYTF
size: -; D: TRBD1; J: TRBJ1-2; V: TRBV24-1; DNA: TGTGCCACCAGTGAACTTCGGGACAGGATTATCAAAAACTATGGCTACACCTTC; CDR3: CATSELRDRIIKNYGYTF
size: -; D: TRBD1; J: TRBJ2-7; V: TRBV27; DNA: TGTGCCAGCAGTCAGACAGGGCTCCCCTACGAGCAGTACTTC; CDR3: CASSQTGLPYEQYF
size: -; D: -; J: TRBJ1-2; V: TRBV19; DNA: TGTGCCAGTAGAGCAGGGTTGAATGGCTACACCTTC; CDR3: CASRAGLNGYTF
size: -; D: TRBD2; J: TRBJ2-2; V: TRBV6-4; DNA: TGTGCCAGCAGTTTTGTGGCGGGGGGGCCGACCGGGGAGCTGTTTTTT; CDR3: CASSFVAGGPTGELFF
size: -; D: TRBD1; J: TRBJ1-2; V: TRBV2; DNA: TGTGCCAGCAGCGGGGGACAGGGAGGGGGCTACACCTTC; CDR3: CASSGGQGGGYTF
size: -; D: -; J: TRBJ2-7; V: TRBV7-2; DNA: TGTGCCAGCAGCTCTAACTACGAGCAGTACTTC; CDR3: CASSSNYEQYF
size: -; D: TRBD1; J: TRBJ2-2; V: TRBV7-9; DNA: TGTGCCAGCAGGGACAGGGAACAAACCGGGGAGCTGTTTTTT; CDR3: CASRDREQTGELFF
size: once; D: -; J: TRBJ2-3; V: TRBV6-4; DNA: TGTGCCAGCAGTGACTCGAGCAATGCGCAGTATTTT; CDR3: CASSDSSNAQYF
size: -; D: TRBD2; J: TRBJ2-5; V: TRBV5-6; DNA: TGTGCCAGCAGCTTGCTGGGACTAGCGGGTCAAGAGACCCAGTACTTC; CDR3: CASSLLGLAGQETQYF
size: -; D: -; J: TRBJ1-1; V: TRBV11-2; DNA: TGTGCCAGCAGCTTAGGGTCAGGGGACACTGAAGCTTTCTTT; CDR3: CASSLGSGDTEAFF
size: -; D: -; J: TRBJ2-2; V: TRBV3-1/TRBV3-2; DNA: TGTGCCAGCAGCCAAGATCCTAAGACCGGGGAGCTGTTTTTT; CDR3: CASSQDPKTGELFF
size: -; D: -; J: TRBJ1-2; V: TRBV3-1/TRBV3-2; DNA: TGTGCCAGCAGCCAGGACACAGGGCCCTATGGCTACACCTTC; CDR3: CASSQDTGPYGYTF